This T cell receptor beta chain derives from a study of chemoradiotherapy in HPV16-positive cancers. Looking at the study overall: Candidate HPV-specific clones and shared TCR motifs came from a couple of HPV16-positive patients.

Study-wide findings and caveats: Candidate HPV-specific clones and E7-related TCR motifs grew in tumor during treatment.

From germline, CDR1 is LGHNA and CDR2 YSLEER. Trimming removed 3 bases from V and 4 bases from J, with 13 bases in between. The CDR3 spans 15 residues. Assay: immunoSEQ multiplex PCR; the TCRdb copy retains only in-frame clones and omits some. The sample lists thousands of clones, 70% to 90% occurring once. Of note for this clone: Its target is unknown.

The chain employs TRBV4-3 and TRBJ2-1; tentatively, D is TRBD2 (6 bases). The receptor was isolated from a human donor with HPV-associated anogenital cancer. The starting material was tumor tissue, obtained from a patient who underwent chemoradiotherapy. The CDR3 DNA sequence: TGCGCCAGCAGCCACGGGGCTAGCGCTTACAATGAGCAGTTCTTC. Translated, it gives CASSHGASAYNEQFF.